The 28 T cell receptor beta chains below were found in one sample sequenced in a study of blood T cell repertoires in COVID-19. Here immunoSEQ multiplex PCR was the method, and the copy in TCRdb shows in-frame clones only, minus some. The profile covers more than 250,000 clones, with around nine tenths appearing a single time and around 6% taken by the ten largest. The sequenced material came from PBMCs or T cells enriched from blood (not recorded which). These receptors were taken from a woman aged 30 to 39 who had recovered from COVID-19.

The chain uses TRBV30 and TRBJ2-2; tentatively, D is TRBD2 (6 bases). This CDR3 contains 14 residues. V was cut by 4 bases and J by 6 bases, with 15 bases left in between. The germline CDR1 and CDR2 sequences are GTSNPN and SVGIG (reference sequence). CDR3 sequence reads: CAWNQGRRAGELFF. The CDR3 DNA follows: TGTGCCTGGAACCAAGGACGGAGGGCCGGGGAGCTGTTTTTT.

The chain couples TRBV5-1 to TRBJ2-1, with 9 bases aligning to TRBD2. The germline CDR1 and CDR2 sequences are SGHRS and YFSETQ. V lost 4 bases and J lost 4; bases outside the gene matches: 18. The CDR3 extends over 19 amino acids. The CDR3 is CASSPRVAGDPKRYNEQFF. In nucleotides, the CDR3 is TGCGCCAGCAGCCCACGGGTAGCGGGGGACCCCAAGCGATACAATGAGCAGTTCTTC.

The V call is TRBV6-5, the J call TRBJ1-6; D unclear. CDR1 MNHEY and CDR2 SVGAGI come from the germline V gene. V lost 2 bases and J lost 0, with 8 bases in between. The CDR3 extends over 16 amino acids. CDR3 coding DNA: TGTGCCAGCAGTTACAGTAGGAGCTCCTATAATTCACCCCTCCACTTT. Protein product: CASSYSRSSYNSPLHF.

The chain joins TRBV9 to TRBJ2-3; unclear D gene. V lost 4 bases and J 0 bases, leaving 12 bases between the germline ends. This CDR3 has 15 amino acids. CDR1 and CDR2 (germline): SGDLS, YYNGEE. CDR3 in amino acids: CASSPTMASTDTQYF. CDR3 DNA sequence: TGTGCCAGCAGCCCCACAATGGCCAGCACAGATACGCAGTATTTT.

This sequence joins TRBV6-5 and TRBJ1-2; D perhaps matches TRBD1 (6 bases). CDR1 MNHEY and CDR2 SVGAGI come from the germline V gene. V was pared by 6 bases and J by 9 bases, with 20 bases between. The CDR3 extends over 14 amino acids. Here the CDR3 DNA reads TGTGCCAGCAGACTACCGGGACAATTAATGAGCTACACCTTC. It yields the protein CASRLPGQLMSYTF.

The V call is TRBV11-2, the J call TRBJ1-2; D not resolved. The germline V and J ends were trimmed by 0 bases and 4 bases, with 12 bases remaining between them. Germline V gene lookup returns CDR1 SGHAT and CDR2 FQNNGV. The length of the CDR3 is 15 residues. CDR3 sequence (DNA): TGTGCCAGCAGCTTAGAATGGGGAGGCTTCTATGGCTACACCTTC. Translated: CASSLEWGGFYGYTF.

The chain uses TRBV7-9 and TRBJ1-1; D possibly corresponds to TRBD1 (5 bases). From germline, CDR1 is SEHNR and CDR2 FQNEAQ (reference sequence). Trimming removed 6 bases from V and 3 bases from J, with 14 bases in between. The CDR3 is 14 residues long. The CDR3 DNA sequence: TGTGCCAGCAGACTGGACGGGGGGGACACTGAAGCTTTCTTT. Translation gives CASRLDGGDTEAFF. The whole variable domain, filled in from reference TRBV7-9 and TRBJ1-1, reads DTGVSQNPRHKITKRGQNVTFRCDPISEHNRLYWYRQTLGQGPEFLTYFQNEAQLEKSRLLSDRFSAERPKGSFSTLEIQRTEQGDSAMYLCASRLDGGDTEAFFGQGTRLTVV.

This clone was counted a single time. CDR3 sequence reads: CASSGQGTTEAFF. The CDR3 DNA reads as TGTGCCAGCAGCGGACAGGGTACCACTGAAGCTTTCTTT. The rearrangement joins TRBV9 to TRBJ1-1; 7 nucleotides match TRBD1. The CDR3 has 13 residues. Unmatched junction bases numbered 3, after V lost 3 bases and J lost 4 bases. The germline V gene has CDR1 SGDLS and CDR2 YYNGEE.

CDR3 loop: CAIRVGDKEAFF. CDR3 DNA sequence: TGTGCCATCCGGGTGGGGGACAAGGAAGCTTTCTTT. The rearrangement links TRBV10-3 to TRBJ1-1; tentatively, D is TRBD1 (6 bases). There are 12 residues in the CDR3. Germline V gene lookup returns CDR1 ENHRY and CDR2 SYGVKD. V lost 8 bases and J 8 bases, leaving 15 bases between the germline ends.

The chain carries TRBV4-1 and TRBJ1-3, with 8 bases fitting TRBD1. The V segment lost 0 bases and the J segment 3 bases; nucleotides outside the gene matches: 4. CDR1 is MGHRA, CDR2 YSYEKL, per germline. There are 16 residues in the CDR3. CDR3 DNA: TGCGCCAGCAGCCAAGATGAGACAGGGGTTGGAAACACCATATATTTT. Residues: CASSQDETGVGNTIYF.

CDR3 in amino acids: CASSLGQGMNTEAFF. In DNA, the CDR3 is TGTGCCAGCAGCTTAGGGCAGGGCATGAACACTGAAGCTTTCTTT. The chain carries TRBV7-9 and TRBJ1-1; a weak D match, TRBD1 (5 bases). This CDR3 is built from 15 residues. Germline CDR1 and CDR2: SEHNR and FQNEAQ (reference sequence). Trimming removed 1 base at V and 0 bases at J, with 9 bases between.

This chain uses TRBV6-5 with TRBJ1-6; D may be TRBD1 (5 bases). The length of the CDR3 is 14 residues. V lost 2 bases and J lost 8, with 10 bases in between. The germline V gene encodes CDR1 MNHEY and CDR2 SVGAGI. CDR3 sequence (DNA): TGTGCCAGCAGTTACAAAGGGGCAGATTCACCCCTCCACTTT. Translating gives CASSYKGADSPLHF.

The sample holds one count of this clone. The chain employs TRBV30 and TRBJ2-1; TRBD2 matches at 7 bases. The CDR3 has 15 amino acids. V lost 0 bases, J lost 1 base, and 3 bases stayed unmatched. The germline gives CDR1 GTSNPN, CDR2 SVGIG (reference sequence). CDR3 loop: CAWSVGGSSYNEQFF. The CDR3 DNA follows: TGTGCCTGGAGTGTCGGGGGGTCGTCCTACAATGAGCAGTTCTTC.

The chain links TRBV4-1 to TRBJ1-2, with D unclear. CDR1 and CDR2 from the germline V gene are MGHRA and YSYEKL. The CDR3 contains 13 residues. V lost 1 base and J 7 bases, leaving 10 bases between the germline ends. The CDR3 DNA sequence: TGCGCCAGCAGCCAAGTTTCGGGAATTGGCTACACCTTC. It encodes CASSQVSGIGYTF.

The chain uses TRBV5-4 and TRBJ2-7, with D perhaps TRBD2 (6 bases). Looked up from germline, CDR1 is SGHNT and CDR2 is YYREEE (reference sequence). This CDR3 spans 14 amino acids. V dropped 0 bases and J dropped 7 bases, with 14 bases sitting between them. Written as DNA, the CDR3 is TGTGCCAGCAGCTTGGAACAGGCGGGGAGGGAGCAGTACTTC. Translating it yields CASSLEQAGREQYF.

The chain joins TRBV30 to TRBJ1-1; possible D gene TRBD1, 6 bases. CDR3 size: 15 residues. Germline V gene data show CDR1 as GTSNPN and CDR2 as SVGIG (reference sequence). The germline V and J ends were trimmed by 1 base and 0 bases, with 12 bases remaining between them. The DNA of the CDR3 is TGTGCCTGGAGTGCCGGTAGGGGGTTGAACACTGAAGCTTTCTTT. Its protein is CAWSAGRGLNTEAFF. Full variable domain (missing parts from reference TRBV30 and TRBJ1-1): SQTIHQWPATLVQPVGSPLSLECTVEGTSNPNLYWYRQAAGRGLQLLFYSVGIGQISSEVPQNLSASRPQDRQFILSSKKLLLSDSGFYLCAWSAGRGLNTEAFFGQGTRLTVV.

The DNA of the CDR3 is TGCGCCAGCAGCTACGGACGGCAGGGGGTAGATCATGGCTACACCTTC. Translation: CASSYGRQGVDHGYTF. The gene calls are TRBV5-1 and TRBJ1-2; 7 bases are a match to TRBD1. V trimming: 3 bases; J trimming: 6 bases; junction bases outside the gene matches: 14. The CDR3 has 16 residues. Germline V gene sequence: CDR1 SGHRS, CDR2 YFSETQ.

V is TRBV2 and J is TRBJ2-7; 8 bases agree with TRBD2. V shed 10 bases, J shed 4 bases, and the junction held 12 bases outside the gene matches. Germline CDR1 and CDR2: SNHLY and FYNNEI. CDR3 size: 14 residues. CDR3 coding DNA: TGTGCCACCCAGGGGAGTAGCGGGGTGTACGAGCAGTACTTC. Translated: CATQGSSGVYEQYF.

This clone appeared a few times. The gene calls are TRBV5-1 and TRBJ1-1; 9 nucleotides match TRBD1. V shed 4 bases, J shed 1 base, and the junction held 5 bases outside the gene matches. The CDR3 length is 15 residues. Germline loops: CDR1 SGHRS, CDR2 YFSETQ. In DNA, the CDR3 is TGCGCCAGCAGCATATACAGGGGGCCGAACACTGAAGCTTTCTTT. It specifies CASSIYRGPNTEAFF.

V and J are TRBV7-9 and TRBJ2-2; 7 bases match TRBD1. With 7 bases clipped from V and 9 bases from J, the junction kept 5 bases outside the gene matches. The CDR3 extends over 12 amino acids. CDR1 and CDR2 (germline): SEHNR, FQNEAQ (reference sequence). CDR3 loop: CASTKGARELFF. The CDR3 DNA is TGTGCCAGCACCAAGGGGGCCAGGGAGCTGTTTTTT.

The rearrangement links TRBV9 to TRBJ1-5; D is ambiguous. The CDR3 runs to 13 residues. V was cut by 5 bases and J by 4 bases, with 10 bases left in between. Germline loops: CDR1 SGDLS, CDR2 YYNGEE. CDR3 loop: CASSSGGNQPQHF. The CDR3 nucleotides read TGTGCCAGCAGTTCCGGCGGGAATCAGCCCCAGCATTTT.

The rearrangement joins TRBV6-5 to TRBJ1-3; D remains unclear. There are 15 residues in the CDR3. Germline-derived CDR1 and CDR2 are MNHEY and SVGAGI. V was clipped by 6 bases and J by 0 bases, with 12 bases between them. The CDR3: CASSRQFISGNTIYF. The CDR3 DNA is TGTGCCAGCAGCCGCCAGTTTATCTCTGGAAACACCATATATTTT.

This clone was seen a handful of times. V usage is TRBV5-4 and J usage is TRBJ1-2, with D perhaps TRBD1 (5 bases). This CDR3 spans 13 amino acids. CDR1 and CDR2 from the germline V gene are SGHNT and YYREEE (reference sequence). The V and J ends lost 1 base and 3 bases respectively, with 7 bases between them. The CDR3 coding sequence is TGTGCCAGCAGCTTGCGACAGTACTATGGCTACACCTTC. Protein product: CASSLRQYYGYTF.

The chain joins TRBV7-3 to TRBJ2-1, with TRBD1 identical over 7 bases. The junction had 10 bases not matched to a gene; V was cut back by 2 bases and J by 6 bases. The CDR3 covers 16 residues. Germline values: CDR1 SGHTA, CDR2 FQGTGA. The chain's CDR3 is CASSLGPRQGGNEQFF. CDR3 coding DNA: TGTGCCAGCAGCTTAGGTCCCCGACAGGGCGGCAATGAGCAGTTCTTC.

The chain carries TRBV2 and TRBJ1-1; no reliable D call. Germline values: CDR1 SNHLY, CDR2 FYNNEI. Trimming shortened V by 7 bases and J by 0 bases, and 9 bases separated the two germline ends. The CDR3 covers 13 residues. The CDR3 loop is CASMGQMNTEAFF. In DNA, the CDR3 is TGTGCCAGCATGGGCCAGATGAACACTGAAGCTTTCTTT.

This chain's CDR3 is CAISGTETTGELFF. The CDR3 DNA is TGTGCCATTTCCGGGACTGAAACAACCGGGGAGCTGTTTTTT. The chain uses TRBV10-3 and TRBJ2-2; the D gene is possibly TRBD2 (6 bases). V lost 9 bases and J 5 bases, leaving 16 bases between the germline ends. The CDR3 consists of 14 residues. The germline V gene has CDR1 ENHRY and CDR2 SYGVKD.

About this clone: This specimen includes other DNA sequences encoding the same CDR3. CDR3 region: CAWSVSGYEQYF. The CDR3 region has the DNA TGTGCCTGGAGTGTATCAGGCTACGAGCAGTACTTC. This chain links TRBV30 with TRBJ2-7; unclear D gene. Trimming shortened V by 0 bases and J by 3 bases, and 6 bases separated the two germline ends. The CDR3 is 12 residues long. The V gene's germline CDR1 is GTSNPN and CDR2 SVGIG (reference sequence). Together with reference TRBV30 and TRBJ2-7, the CDR3 gives the full variable domain: SQTIHQWPATLVQPVGSPLSLECTVEGTSNPNLYWYRQAAGRGLQLLFYSVGIGQISSEVPQNLSASRPQDRQFILSSKKLLLSDSGFYLCAWSVSGYEQYFGPGTRLTVT.

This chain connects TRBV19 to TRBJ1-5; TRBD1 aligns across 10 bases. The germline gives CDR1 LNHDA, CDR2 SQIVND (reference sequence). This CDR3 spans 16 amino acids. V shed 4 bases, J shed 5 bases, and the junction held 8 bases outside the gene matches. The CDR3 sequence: CASSRTGTGADQPQHF. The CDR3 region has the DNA TGTGCCAGTAGTAGAACCGGGACAGGGGCTGATCAGCCCCAGCATTTT.